The subject of this entry is one TCR beta chain. Its antigen is undetermined. The timepoints at which blood was sampled were baseline, cycle 4 day 1, and cycle 7 day 1. This sample was taken from a study of OX40 agonist ivuxolimab in advanced cancers. Study-wide background: Administration of intravenous ivuxolimab to patients occurred every 2 weeks at 0.01 to 10 mg/kg.

Method: immunoSEQ multiplex PCR; TCRdb's copy keeps in-frame clones and lacks some. The table records about 25,000 clones, around 86% of them present only once. Whole-study results and caveats: Low normalized T-cell clonal expansion was also seen in some nonresponders.

The J segment lost 3 bases and the V segment lost 10 bases, leaving 10 bases of the junction unmatched. Germline loops: CDR1 SNHLY, CDR2 FYNNEI. The CDR3 covers 15 residues. This chain links TRBV2 with TRBJ2-7; 12 positions match TRBD1. This clonotype was obtained from an adult with an advanced solid tumor such as melanoma, head and neck, liver or kidney cancer. This specimen consisted of CD4+ or CD8+ T cells sorted from blood, obtained in a trial of the OX40 agonist ivuxolimab. The CDR3 nucleotides read TGTGCCAACCTCCCGGGACAGGGGGCCGGCTACGAGCAGTACTTC. Its protein product is CANLPGQGAGYEQYF.